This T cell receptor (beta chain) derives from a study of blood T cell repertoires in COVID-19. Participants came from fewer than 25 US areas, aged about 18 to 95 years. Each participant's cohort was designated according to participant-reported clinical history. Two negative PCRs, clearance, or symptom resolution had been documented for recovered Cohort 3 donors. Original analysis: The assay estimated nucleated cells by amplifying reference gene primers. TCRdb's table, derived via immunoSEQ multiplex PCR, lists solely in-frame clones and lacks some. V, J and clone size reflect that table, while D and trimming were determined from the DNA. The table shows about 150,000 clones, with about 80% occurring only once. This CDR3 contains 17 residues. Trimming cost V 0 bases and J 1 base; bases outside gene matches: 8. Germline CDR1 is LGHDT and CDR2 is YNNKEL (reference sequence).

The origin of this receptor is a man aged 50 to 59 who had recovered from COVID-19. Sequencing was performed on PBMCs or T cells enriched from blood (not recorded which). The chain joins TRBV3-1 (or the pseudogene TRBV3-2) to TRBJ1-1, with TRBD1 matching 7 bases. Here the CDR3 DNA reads TGTGCCAGCAGCCAAGATTTAGGAAACAGGGGGAACACTGAAGCTTTCTTT. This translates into CASSQDLGNRGNTEAFF.